This TCR beta chain was identified during a study of T-cell reconstitution after alpha-beta-depleted transplantation in children. On this clonotype itself: Its ends do not fully match the called genes, so a read error is possible.

Preparation of the TCRbeta library involved a method that used unique molecular identifiers. From the PCR reads, TCRdb called clonotypes with MiXCR, one entry per CDR3 protein. Here the sample spans over 300,000 distinct CDR3 sequences, over 9% being singletons. The germline CDR1 and CDR2 sequences are SGHTA and FQGNSA. The CDR3 length is 13 residues. The chain links TRBV7-2 to TRBJ2-7; the D is unclear. This TCR came from a human donor who donated a stem cell graft to a child with acute lymphoblastic leukemia. This sample comprised PBMCs from the stem cell graft donor, obtained from the stem cell graft. CDR3 DNA sequence: TGTCCCAGCAGCTTATATCCAGCCTACGAGCAGTACTTC. Translated, it gives CPSSLYPAYEQYF.